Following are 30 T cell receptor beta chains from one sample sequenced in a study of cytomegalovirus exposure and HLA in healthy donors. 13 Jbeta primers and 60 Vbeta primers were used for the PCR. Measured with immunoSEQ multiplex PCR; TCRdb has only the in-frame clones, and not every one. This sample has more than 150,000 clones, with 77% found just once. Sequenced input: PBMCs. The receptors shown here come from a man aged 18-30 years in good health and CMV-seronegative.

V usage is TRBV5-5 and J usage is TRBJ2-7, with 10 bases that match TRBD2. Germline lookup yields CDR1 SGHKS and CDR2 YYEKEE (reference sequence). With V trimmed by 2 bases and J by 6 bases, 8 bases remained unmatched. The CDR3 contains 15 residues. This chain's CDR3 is CASSFNLAGVSEQYF. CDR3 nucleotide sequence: TGTGCCAGCAGCTTCAACCTAGCGGGAGTCTCCGAGCAGTACTTC.

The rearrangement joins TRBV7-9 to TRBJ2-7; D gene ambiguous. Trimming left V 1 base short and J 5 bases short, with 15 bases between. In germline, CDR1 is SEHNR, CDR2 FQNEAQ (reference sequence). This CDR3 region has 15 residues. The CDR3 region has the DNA TGTGCCAGCAGCTTAGTGGTCTACCGATCTGACGAGCAGTACTTC. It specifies CASSLVVYRSDEQYF.

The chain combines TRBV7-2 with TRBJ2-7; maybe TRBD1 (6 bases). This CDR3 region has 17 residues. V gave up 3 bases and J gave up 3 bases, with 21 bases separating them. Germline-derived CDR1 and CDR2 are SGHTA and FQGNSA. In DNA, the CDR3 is TGTGCCAGCAGCTTGTTACTTACCCGGACAGCAAGCTACGAGCAGTACTTC. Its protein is CASSLLLTRTASYEQYF. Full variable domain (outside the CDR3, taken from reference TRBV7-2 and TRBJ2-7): GAGVSQSPSNKVTEKGKDVELRCDPISGHTALYWYRQSLGQGLEFLIYFQGNSAPDKSGLPSDRFSAERTGGSVSTLTIQRTQQEDSAVYLCASSLLLTRTASYEQYFGPGTRLTVT.

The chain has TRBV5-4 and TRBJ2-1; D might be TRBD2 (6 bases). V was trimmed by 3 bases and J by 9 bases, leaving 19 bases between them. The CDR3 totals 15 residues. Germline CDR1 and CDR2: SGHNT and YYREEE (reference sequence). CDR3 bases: TGTGCCAGCAGCTCGGCCGGGACTGCTCTCGGTGAGCAGTTCTTC. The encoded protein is CASSSAGTALGEQFF.

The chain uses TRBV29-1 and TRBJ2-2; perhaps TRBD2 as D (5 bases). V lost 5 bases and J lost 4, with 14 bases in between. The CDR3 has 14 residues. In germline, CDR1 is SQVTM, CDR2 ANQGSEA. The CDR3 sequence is CSVPRPAGTGELFF. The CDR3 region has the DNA TGCAGCGTTCCCAGACCGGCGGGCACCGGGGAGCTGTTTTTT.

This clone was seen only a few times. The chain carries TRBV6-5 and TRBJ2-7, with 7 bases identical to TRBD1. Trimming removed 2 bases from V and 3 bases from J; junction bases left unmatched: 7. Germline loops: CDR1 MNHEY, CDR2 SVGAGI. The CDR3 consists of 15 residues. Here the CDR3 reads CASSYGDRRFYEQYF. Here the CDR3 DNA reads TGTGCCAGCAGTTACGGGGACAGAAGATTCTACGAGCAGTACTTC.

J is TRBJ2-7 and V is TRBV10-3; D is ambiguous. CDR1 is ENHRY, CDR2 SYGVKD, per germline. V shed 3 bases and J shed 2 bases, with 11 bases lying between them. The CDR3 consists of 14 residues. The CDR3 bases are TGTGCCATCAGTGAACCCGCGGCAACCTACGAGCAGTACTTC. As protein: CAISEPAATYEQYF.

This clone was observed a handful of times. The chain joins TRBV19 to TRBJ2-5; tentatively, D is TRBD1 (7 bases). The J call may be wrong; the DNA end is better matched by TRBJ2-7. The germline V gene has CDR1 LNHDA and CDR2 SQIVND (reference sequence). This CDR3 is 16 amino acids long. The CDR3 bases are TGTGCCAGTAGTATAGATGCGGGGACAGCTCCCTACGAGCAGTACTTC. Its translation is CASSIDAGTAPYEQYF.

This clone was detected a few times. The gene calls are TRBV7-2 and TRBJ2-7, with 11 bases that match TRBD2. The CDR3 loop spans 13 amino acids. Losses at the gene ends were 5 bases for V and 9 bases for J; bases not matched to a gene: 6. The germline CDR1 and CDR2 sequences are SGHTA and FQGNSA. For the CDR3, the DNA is TGTGCCAGCAGCCCATTAGCGGGAGGGGGGCAGTACTTC. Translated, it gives CASSPLAGGGQYF. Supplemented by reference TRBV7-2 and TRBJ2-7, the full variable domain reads GAGVSQSPSNKVTEKGKDVELRCDPISGHTALYWYRQSLGQGLEFLIYFQGNSAPDKSGLPSDRFSAERTGGSVSTLTIQRTQQEDSAVYLCASSPLAGGGQYFGPGTRLTVT.

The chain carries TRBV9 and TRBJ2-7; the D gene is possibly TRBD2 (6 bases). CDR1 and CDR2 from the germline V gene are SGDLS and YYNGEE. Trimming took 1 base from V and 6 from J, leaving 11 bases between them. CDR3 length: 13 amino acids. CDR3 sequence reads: CASSVKGGGEQYF. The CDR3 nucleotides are TGTGCCAGCAGCGTAAAGGGAGGCGGCGAGCAGTACTTC.

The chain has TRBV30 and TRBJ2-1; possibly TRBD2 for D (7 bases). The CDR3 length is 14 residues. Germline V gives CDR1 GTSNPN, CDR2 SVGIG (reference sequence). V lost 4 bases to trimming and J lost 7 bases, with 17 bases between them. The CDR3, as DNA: TGTGCCTGGACCAGCGGGACAATGGTGAATGAGCAGTTCTTC. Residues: CAWTSGTMVNEQFF.

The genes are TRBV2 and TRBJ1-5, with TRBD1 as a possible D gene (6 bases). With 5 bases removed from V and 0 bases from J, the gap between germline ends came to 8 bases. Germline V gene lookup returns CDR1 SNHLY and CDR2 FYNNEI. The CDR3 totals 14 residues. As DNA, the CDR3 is TGTGCCAGCAGTAGACAGGTTAGCAATCAGCCCCAGCATTTT. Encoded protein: CASSRQVSNQPQHF.

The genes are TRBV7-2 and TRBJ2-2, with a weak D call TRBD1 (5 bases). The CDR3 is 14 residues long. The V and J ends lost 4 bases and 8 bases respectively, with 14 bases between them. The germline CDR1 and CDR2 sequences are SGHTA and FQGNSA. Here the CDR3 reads CASSSGPSGGELFF. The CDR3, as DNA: TGTGCCAGCAGCTCAGGGCCTTCCGGGGGGGAGCTGTTTTTT.

The DNA for the CDR3 is TGCGCCAGCAGCCACTCGGACAGGCAAACTGAAGCTTTCTTT. Protein: CASSHSDRQTEAFF. The gene calls are TRBV5-1 and TRBJ1-1; 7 bases are shared with TRBD1. Germline trimming cut 4 bases from V and 5 bases from J; bases unmatched to any gene: 8. CDR1 and CDR2 from the germline V gene are SGHRS and YFSETQ. The CDR3 has 14 residues.

The CDR3 spells CASSPGQGVGNIQYF. Here the CDR3 DNA reads TGCGCCAGCAGCCCGGGACAGGGGGTTGGAAACATTCAGTACTTC. The rearrangement uses TRBV5-1 and TRBJ2-4; 11 nucleotides align to TRBD1. J was trimmed by 6 bases and V by 4 bases; bases with no gene match: 6. The germline V gene encodes CDR1 SGHRS and CDR2 YFSETQ. The CDR3 has 15 amino acids.

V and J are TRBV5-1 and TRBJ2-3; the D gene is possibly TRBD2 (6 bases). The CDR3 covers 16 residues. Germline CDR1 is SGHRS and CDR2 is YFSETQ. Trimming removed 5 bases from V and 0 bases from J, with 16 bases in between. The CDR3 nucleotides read TGCGCCAGCAGGCCCTTGGGGGGATCTAGCACAGATACGCAGTATTTT. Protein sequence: CASRPLGGSSTDTQYF.

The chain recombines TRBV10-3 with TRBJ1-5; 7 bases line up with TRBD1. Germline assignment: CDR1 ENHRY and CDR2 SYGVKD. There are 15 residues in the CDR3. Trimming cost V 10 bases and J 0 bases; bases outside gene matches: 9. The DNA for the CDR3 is TGTGCCACTATGGAACAGGGGCATAGCAATCAGCCCCAGCATTTT. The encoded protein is CATMEQGHSNQPQHF.

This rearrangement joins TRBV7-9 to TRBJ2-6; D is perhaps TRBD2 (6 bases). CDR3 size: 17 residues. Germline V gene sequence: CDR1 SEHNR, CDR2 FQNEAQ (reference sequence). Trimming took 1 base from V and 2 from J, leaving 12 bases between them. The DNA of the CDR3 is TGTGCCAGCAGCTTAGTGGAGGGGCCTACTGGGGCCAACGTCCTGACTTTC. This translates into CASSLVEGPTGANVLTF.

DNA of the CDR3: TGTGCCAGCAGTTTTAGCCCCAGTCAGCAGTTCTTC. Amino acids: CASSFSPSQQFF. The chain combines TRBV28 with TRBJ2-1; no definite D call. The CDR3 loop spans 12 amino acids. Germline V gene sequence: CDR1 MDHEN, CDR2 SYDVKM. V was trimmed by 3 bases and J by 11 bases, leaving 11 bases between them.

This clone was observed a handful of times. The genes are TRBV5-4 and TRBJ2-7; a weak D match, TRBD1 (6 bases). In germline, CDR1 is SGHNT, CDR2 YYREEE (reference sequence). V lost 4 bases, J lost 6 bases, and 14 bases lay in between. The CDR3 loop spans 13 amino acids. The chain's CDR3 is CASSLRTVGEQYF. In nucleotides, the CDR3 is TGTGCCAGCAGCCTACGGACAGTAGGCGAGCAGTACTTC.

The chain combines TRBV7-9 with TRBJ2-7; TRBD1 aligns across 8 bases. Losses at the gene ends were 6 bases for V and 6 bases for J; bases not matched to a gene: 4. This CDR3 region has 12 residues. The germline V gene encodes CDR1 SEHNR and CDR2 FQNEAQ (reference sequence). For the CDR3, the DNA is TGTGCCAGCAGTGGACAGGGCGGCGAGCAGTACTTC. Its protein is CASSGQGGEQYF. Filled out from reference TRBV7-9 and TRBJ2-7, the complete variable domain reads DTGVSQNPRHKITKRGQNVTFRCDPISEHNRLYWYRQTLGQGPEFLTYFQNEAQLEKSRLLSDRFSAERPKGSFSTLEIQRTEQGDSAMYLCASSGQGGEQYFGPGTRLTVT.

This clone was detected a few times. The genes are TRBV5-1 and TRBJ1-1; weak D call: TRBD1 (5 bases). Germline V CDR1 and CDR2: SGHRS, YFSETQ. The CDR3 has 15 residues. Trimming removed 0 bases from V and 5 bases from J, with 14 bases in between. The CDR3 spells CASSLGAGFGTEAFF. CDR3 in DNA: TGCGCCAGCAGCTTGGGGGCAGGGTTTGGTACTGAAGCTTTCTTT.

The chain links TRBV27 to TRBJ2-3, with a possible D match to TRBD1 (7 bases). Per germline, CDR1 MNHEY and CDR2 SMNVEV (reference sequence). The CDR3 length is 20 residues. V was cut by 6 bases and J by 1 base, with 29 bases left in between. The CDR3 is CASSMDRFTPGDLRTDTQYF. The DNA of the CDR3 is TGTGCCAGCAGCATGGACAGGTTCACTCCGGGGGACCTACGCACAGATACGCAGTATTTT.

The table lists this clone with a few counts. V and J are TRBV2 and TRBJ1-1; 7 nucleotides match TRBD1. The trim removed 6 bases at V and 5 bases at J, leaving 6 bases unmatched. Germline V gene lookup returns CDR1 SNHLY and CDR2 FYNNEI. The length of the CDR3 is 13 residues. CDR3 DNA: TGTGCCAGCAGGCACCTACAGGGGACTGAAGCTTTCTTT. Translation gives CASRHLQGTEAFF.

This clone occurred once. The CDR3 loop reads CASSPYGGTTNYGYTF. The CDR3 DNA reads TGTGCCAGCAGCCCCTATGGGGGGACCACTAACTATGGCTACACCTTC. This chain connects TRBV7-9 to TRBJ1-2, with a weak D call TRBD1 (5 bases). Germline lookup yields CDR1 SEHNR and CDR2 FQNEAQ (reference sequence). This CDR3 is 16 amino acids long. The V gene lost 5 bases and the J gene lost 0 bases, with 16 bases spanning the gap.

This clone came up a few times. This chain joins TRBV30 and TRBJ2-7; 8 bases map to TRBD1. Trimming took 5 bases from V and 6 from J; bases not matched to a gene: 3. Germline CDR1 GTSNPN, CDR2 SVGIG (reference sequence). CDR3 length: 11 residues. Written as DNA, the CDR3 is TGTGCCTGGGACAGGGGCAGCGAGCAGTACTTC. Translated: CAWDRGSEQYF.

For the CDR3, the DNA is TGTGCCAGCAGTGAGTACGAGCGGTCCTACAATGAGCAGTTCTTC. The encoded protein is CASSEYERSYNEQFF. The chain links TRBV6-1 to TRBJ2-1, with a possible D match to TRBD2 (5 bases). Per germline, CDR1 MNHNS and CDR2 SASEGT. The CDR3 spans 15 residues. Trimming removed 3 bases from V and 1 base from J, with 10 bases in between.

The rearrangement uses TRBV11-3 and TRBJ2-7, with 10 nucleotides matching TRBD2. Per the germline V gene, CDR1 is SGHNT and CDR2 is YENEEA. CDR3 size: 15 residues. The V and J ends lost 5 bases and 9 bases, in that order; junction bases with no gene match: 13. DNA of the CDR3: TGTGCCAGCAGCCCGGGGACTAGCGCACAGAGGGGGCAGTACTTC. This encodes CASSPGTSAQRGQYF. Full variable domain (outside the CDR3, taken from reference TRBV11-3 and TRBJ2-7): EAGVVQSPRYKIIEKKQPVAFWCNPISGHNTLYWYLQNLGQGPELLIRYENEEAVDDSQLPKDRFSAERLKGVDSTLKIQPAELGDSAVYLCASSPGTSAQRGQYFGPGTRLTVT.

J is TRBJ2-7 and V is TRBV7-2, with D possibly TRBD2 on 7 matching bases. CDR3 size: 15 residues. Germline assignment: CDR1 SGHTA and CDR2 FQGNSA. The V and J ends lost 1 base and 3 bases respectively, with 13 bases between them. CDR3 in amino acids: CASSLEGGAFYEQYF. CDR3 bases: TGTGCCAGCAGCTTAGAAGGGGGGGCCTTCTACGAGCAGTACTTC.

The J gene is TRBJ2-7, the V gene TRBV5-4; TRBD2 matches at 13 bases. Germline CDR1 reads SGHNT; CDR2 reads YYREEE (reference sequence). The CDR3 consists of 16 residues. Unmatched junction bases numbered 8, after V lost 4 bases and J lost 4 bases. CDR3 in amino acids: CASSPGTSGTLYEQYF. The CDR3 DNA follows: TGTGCCAGCAGCCCCGGGACTAGCGGGACGCTGTACGAGCAGTACTTC.